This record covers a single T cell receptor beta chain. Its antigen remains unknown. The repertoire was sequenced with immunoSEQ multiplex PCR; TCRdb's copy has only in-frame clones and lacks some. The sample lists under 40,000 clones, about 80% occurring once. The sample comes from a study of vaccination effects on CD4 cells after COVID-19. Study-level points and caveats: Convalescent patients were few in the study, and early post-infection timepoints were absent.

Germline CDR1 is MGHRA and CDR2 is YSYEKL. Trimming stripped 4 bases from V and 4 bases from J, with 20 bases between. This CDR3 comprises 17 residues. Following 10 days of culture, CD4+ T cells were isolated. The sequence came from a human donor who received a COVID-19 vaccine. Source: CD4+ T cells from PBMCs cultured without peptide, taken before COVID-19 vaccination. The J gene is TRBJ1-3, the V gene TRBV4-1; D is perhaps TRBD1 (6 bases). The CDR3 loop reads CASSLRGVQGIGNTIYF. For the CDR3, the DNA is TGCGCCAGCAGCCTCCGAGGGGTACAGGGAATCGGAAACACCATATATTTT.